This TCR beta chain was captured by sequencing in a study of blood T cell repertoires in COVID-19. Germline loops: CDR1 SGHNT, CDR2 YENEEA. The CDR3 extends over 14 amino acids. The V end was cut by 1 base, the J end by 8 bases, with 11 bases between. The assay was immunoSEQ multiplex PCR, and TCRdb's table has in-frame clones only and misses some. Of around 250,000 clones in the sample, about 87% were seen once. Individuals drawn from approximately 26 US areas were roughly 18 to 100 years old. Cohort 3 recovery required two negative PCRs, clearance, or symptom resolution. The TCR sequence derives from a woman aged 45 to 65 who had recovered from COVID-19. The gene calls are TRBV11-3 and TRBJ2-2; tentative D call: TRBD2 (5 bases). Specimen: PBMCs or T cells enriched from blood (not recorded which). CDR3 in DNA: TGTGCCAGCAGCTTAGGCTCTAGCATAGGGGAGCTGTTTTTT. It encodes CASSLGSSIGELFF.